This T cell receptor beta chain appears in the sequencing data of a study of blood T cell repertoires in COVID-19. Produced via immunoSEQ multiplex PCR; TCRdb's table is partial and in-frame only. The top ten clones hold 1.1% of a sample with fewer than 500,000 clones, more than 80% of them seen once. Germline V gene sequence: CDR1 MNHEY, CDR2 SVGAGI. This CDR3 is built from 15 residues. J was trimmed by 4 bases and V by 6 bases; bases with no gene match: 12. The participants were between roughly 18 and 89 years old and came from 24 US areas. V and J are TRBV6-5 and TRBJ2-7; 7 bases fit TRBD2. The sequence came from a man younger than 45 who had recovered from COVID-19. The material sequenced was PBMCs or T cells enriched from blood (not recorded which). In DNA, the CDR3 is TGTGCCAGCAGGGCAGCGGCGGGAGTGGTTTACGAGCAGTACTTC. Protein: CASRAAAGVVYEQYF.